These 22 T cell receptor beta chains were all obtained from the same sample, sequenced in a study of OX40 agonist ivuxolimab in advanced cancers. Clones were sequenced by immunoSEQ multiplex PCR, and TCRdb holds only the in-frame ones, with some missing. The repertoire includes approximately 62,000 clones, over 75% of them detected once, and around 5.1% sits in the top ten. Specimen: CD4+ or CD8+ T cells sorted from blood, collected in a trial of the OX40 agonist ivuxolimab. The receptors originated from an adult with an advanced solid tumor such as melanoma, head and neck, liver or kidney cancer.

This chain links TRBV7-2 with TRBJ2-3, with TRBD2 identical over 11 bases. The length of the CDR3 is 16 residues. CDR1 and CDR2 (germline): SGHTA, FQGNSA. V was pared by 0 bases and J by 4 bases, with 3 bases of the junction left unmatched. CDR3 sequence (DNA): TGTGCCAGCAGCTTAGCACTAGCGGGGGCGGCAGATACGCAGTATTTT. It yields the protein CASSLALAGAADTQYF.

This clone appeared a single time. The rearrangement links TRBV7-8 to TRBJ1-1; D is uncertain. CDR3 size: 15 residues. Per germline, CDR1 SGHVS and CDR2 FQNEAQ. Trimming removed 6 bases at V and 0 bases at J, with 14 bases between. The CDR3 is CASSPNRPLNTEAFF. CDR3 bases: TGTGCCAGCAGTCCGAATCGACCATTGAACACTGAAGCTTTCTTT.

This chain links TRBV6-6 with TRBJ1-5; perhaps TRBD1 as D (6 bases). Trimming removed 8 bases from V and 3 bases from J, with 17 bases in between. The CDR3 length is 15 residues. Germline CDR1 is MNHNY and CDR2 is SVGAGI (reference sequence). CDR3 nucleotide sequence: TGTGCCAGCGGCCTGACGAGGGGGACCAATCAGCCCCAGCATTTT. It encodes CASGLTRGTNQPQHF.

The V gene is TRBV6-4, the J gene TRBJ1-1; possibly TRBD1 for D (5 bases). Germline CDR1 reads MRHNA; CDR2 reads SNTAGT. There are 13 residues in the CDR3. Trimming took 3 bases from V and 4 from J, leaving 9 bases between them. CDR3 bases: TGTGCCAGCAGTGAGTTGGGGGGCACTGAAGCTTTCTTT. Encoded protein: CASSELGGTEAFF.

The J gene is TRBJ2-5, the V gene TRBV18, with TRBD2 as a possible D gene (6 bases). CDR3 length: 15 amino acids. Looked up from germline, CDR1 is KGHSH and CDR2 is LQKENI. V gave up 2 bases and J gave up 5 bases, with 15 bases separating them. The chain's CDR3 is CASSPWLAGGETQYF. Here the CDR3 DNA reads TGTGCCAGCTCACCATGGCTCGCAGGAGGGGAGACCCAGTACTTC. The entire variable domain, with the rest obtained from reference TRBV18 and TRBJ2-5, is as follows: NAGVMQNPRHLVRRRGQEARLRCSPMKGHSHVYWYRQLPEEGLKFMVYLQKENIIDESGMPKERFSAEFPKEGPSILRIQQVVRGDSAAYFCASSPWLAGGETQYFGPGTRLLVL.

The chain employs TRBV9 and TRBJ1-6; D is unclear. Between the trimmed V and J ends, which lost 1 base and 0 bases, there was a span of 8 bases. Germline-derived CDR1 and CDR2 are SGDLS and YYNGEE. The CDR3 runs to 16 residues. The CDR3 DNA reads TGTGCCAGCAGCGTATCGGGGAGCTCCTATAATTCACCCCTCCACTTT. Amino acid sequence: CASSVSGSSYNSPLHF. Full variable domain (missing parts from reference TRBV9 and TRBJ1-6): DSGVTQTPKHLITATGQRVTLRCSPRSGDLSVYWYQQSLDQGLQFLIQYYNGEERAKGNILERFSAQQFPDLHSELNLSSLELGDSALYFCASSVSGSSYNSPLHFGNGTRLTVT.

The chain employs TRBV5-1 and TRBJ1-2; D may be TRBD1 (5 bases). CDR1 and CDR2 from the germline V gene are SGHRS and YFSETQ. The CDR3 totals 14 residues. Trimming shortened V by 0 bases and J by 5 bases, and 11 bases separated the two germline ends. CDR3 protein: CASSLADRIYGYTF. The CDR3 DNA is TGCGCCAGCAGCTTGGCTGACAGAATATATGGCTACACCTTC.

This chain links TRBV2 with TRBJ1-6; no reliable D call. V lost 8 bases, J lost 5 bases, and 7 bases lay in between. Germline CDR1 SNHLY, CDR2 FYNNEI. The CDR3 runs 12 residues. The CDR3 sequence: CASGKNNSPLHF. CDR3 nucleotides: TGTGCCAGCGGCAAGAATAATTCACCCCTCCACTTT.

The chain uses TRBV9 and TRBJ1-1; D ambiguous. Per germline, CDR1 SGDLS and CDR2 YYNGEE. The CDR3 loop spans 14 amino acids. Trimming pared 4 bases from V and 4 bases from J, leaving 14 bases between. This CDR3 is CASSPSTDSTEAFF. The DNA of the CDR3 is TGTGCCAGCAGCCCCTCCACAGATTCCACTGAAGCTTTCTTT.

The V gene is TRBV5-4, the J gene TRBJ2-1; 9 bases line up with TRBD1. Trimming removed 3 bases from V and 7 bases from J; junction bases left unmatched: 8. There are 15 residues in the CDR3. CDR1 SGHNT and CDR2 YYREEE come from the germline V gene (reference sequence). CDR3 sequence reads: CASSWVDRGVNEQFF. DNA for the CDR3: TGTGCCAGCAGCTGGGTGGACAGGGGAGTAAATGAGCAGTTCTTC.

In DNA form, the CDR3 reads TGTGCCAGCAGTGTTCCTGGACAGGCCAACTCTGGGGCCAACGTCCTGACTTTC. Translating it yields CASSVPGQANSGANVLTF. The rearrangement uses TRBV2 and TRBJ2-6, with 7 bases aligning to TRBD1. The CDR3 spans 18 residues. Germline-derived CDR1 and CDR2 are SNHLY and FYNNEI. J was trimmed by 0 bases and V by 4 bases; bases with no gene match: 9.

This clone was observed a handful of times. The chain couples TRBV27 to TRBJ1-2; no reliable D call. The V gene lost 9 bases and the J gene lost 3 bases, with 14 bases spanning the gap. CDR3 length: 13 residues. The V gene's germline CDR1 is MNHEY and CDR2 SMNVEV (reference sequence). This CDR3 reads CASAPSPHYGYTF. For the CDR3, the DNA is TGTGCCAGTGCTCCGAGCCCGCACTATGGCTACACCTTC.

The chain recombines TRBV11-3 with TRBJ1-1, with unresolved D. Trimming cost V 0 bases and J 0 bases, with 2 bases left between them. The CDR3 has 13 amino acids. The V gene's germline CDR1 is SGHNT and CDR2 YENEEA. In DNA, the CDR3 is TGTGCCAGCAGCTTAGAGATGAACACTGAAGCTTTCTTT. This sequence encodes CASSLEMNTEAFF.

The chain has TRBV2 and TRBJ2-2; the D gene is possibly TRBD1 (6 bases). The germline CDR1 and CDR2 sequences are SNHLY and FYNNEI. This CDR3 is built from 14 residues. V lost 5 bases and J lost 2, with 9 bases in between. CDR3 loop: CASSLDSNTGELFF. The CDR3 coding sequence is TGTGCCAGCAGTTTGGACAGCAACACCGGGGAGCTGTTTTTT. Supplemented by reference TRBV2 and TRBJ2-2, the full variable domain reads EPEVTQTPSHQVTQMGQEVILRCVPISNHLYFYWYRQILGQKVEFLVSFYNNEISEKSEIFDDQFSVERPDGSNFTLKIRSTKLEDSAMYFCASSLDSNTGELFFGEGSRLTVL.

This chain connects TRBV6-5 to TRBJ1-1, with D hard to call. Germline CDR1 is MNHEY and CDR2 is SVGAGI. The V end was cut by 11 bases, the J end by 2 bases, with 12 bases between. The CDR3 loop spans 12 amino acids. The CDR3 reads CASKTGNTEAFF. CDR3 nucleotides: TGTGCCTCAAAGACGGGTAACACTGAAGCTTTCTTT.

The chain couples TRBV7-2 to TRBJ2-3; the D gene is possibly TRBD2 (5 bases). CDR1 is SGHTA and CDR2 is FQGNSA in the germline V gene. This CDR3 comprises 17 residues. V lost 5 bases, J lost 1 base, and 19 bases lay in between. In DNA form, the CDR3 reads TGTGCCAGCAGCCTTCCCTTCTCGAGGGCCGGCACAGATACGCAGTATTTT. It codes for CASSLPFSRAGTDTQYF.

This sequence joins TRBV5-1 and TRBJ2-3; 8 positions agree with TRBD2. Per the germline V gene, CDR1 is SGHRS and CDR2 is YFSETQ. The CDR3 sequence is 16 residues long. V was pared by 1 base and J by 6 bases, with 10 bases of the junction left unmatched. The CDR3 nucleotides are TGCGCCAGCAGCTTGATGGCGGGGGGCCCAGGTGATACGCAGTATTTT. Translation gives CASSLMAGGPGDTQYF.

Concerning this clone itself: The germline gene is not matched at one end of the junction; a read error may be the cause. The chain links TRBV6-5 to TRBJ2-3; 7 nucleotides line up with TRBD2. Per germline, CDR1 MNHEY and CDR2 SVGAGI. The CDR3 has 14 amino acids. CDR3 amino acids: CATSWGGGADTQYF. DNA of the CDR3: TGTGCCACCAGTTGGGGGGGAGGGGCAGATACGCAGTATTTT.

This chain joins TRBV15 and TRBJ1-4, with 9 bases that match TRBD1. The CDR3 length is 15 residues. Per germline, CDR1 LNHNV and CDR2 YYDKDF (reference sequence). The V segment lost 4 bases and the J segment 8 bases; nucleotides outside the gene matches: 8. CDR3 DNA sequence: TGTGCCACCAGCACTTTACAGGGGGCGGGGGAAAAACTGTTTTTT. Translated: CATSTLQGAGEKLFF.

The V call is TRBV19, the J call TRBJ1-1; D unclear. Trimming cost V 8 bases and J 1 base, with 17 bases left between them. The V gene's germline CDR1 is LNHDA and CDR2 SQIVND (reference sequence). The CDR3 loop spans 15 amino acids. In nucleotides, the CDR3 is TGTGCCAGTTCGGTGGGAGTTTGGGGGAACACTGAAGCTTTCTTT. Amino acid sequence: CASSVGVWGNTEAFF. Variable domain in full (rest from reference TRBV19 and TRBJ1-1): DGGITQSPKYLFRKEGQNVTLSCEQNLNHDAMYWYRQDPGQGLRLIYYSQIVNDFQKGDIAEGYSVSREKKESFPLTVTSAQKNPTAFYLCASSVGVWGNTEAFFGQGTRLTVV.

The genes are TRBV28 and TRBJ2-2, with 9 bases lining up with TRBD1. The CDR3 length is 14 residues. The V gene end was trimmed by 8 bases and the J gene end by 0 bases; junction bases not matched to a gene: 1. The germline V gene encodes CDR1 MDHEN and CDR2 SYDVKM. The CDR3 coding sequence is TGTGCCAGCGGGACAGGGTCGAACACCGGGGAGCTGTTTTTT. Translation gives CASGTGSNTGELFF.

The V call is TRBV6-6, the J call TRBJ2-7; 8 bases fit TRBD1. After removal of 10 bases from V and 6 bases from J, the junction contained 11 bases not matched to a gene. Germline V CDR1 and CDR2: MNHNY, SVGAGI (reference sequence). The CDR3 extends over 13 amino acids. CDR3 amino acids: CATSRGHGFEQYF. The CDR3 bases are TGTGCCACCTCCAGGGGGCATGGGTTCGAGCAGTACTTC.